This is a list of T cell receptor beta chains from one sample in a study of shared clonotypes between healthy human individuals. Method: immunoSEQ multiplex PCR; TCRdb's copy keeps in-frame clones and lacks some. The data contain fewer than 1 million clones, about 96% of them singletons. Material: naive CD8+ T cells sorted from blood. The receptor source for this set is a young man in good health. Both conserved end residues are part of each CDR3. The D gene is left open where the match is weak. The size field is filled for only some rows; it gives once, few, many or a size class.

d_call j_call clone_size v_call cdr3_aa cdr3_nt
NA TRBJ2-7 NA TRBV27 CASSYRADYEQYF TGTGCCAGCAGTTATCGAGCGGACTACGAGCAGTACTTC
NA TRBJ1-1 NA TRBV7-9 CASSPLRARTEAFF TGTGCCAGCAGCCCATTAAGGGCCCGCACTGAAGCTTTCTTT
NA TRBJ2-1 NA TRBV7-9 CASKPQGYEQFF TGTGCCAGCAAACCTCAGGGTTATGAGCAGTTCTTC
TRBD2 TRBJ2-5 NA TRBV9 CASSRDTSGEETQYF TGTGCCAGCAGCCGCGATACTAGCGGTGAAGAGACCCAGTACTTC
NA TRBJ2-5 NA TRBV15 CATSTFVQDGGTQYF TGTGCCACCAGCACCTTTGTACAGGATGGTGGGACCCAGTACTTC
TRBD2 TRBJ2-1 NA TRBV4-1 CASSQENIGAGANEQFF TGCGCCAGCAGCCAAGAAAACATTGGGGCGGGAGCCAATGAGCAGTTCTTC
TRBD2 TRBJ2-1 NA TRBV5-4 CASSFWTSGNEQFF TGTGCCAGCAGCTTTTGGACTAGCGGGAATGAGCAGTTCTTC
TRBD1 TRBJ2-1 NA TRBV5-1 CASTNRDRPSPEQFF TGCGCCAGCACAAACCGGGACAGACCTTCCCCGGAGCAGTTCTTC
TRBD2 TRBJ2-1 NA TRBV27 CASSFGTTHNEQFF TGTGCCAGCAGTTTCGGGACTACCCACAATGAGCAGTTCTTC
TRBD2 TRBJ2-7 once TRBV5-4 CARGLAQNTIYEQYF TGTGCAAGGGGACTAGCGCAAAACACAATCTACGAGCAGTACTTC
NA TRBJ1-2 NA TRBV4-1 CASSQVGQSGGYTF TGCGCCAGCAGCCAAGTCGGGCAATCCGGTGGCTACACCTTC
NA TRBJ2-1 once TRBV29-1 CSVLRLVADDNEQFF TGCAGCGTCCTCCGACTGGTAGCGGACGACAATGAGCAGTTCTTC
NA TRBJ2-2 NA TRBV5-5 CASSFRVTGTGELFF TGTGCCAGCAGCTTTCGAGTTACCGGCACCGGGGAGCTGTTTTTT
TRBD1 TRBJ2-2 NA TRBV28 CASSLQGANTGELFF TGTGCCAGCAGCTTACAGGGGGCGAACACCGGGGAGCTGTTTTTT
NA TRBJ2-7 NA TRBV19 CASSYRGPGTGFEQYF TGTGCCAGTAGCTATAGAGGACCGGGGACCGGCTTCGAGCAGTACTTC
TRBD2 TRBJ2-5 NA TRBV27 CASSPRTSAQETQYF TGTGCCAGCAGTCCGAGGACTAGCGCGCAAGAGACCCAGTACTTC
NA TRBJ2-7 NA TRBV7-2 CASSPPEGIEQYF TGTGCCAGCAGCCCGCCGGAGGGCATCGAGCAGTACTTC
TRBD2 TRBJ2-5 NA TRBV9 CASSSRGSSKETQYF TGTGCCAGCAGCTCCCGCGGGAGTTCGAAAGAGACCCAGTACTTC
TRBD1 TRBJ1-1 NA TRBV19 CASSGQGMPEAFF TGTGCCAGTAGTGGACAGGGGATGCCTGAAGCTTTCTTT
NA TRBJ2-1 NA TRBV11-1 CASSLESPHWSNNEQFF TGTGCCAGCAGCTTAGAGTCTCCGCATTGGAGCAACAATGAGCAGTTCTTC
NA TRBJ2-7 NA TRBV6-6 CASSYASSYEQYF TGTGCCAGCAGTTACGCGTCTTCCTACGAGCAGTACTTC
TRBD2 TRBJ2-5 NA TRBV6-5 CASGTSGSQGTQYF TGTGCCAGTGGGACTAGCGGGTCACAAGGGACCCAGTACTTC
TRBD1 TRBJ2-7 NA TRBV5-6 CASSLFFGTDTYEQYF TGTGCCAGCAGCTTGTTTTTCGGGACAGATACCTACGAGCAGTACTTC
NA TRBJ2-1 NA TRBV7-9 CASSFTGEQFF TGTGCCAGCAGTTTTACAGGGGAGCAGTTCTTC
NA TRBJ2-1 NA TRBV9 CASSVAGASYNEQFF TGTGCCAGCAGCGTAGCAGGGGCCTCCTACAATGAGCAGTTCTTC
TRBD2 TRBJ2-1 NA TRBV7-8 CASSPRLAGGAEQFF TGTGCCAGCAGCCCGCGACTAGCGGGAGGGGCTGAGCAGTTCTTC
NA TRBJ2-7 NA TRBV6-5 CASSYSGSYEQYF TGTGCCAGCAGTTACTCCGGTTCCTACGAGCAGTACTTC
NA TRBJ1-5 NA TRBV10-2 CASSGGPQPQHF TGCGCCAGCAGTGGGGGCCCTCAGCCCCAGCATTTT
NA TRBJ1-1 NA TRBV6-6 CASSYSIEGASEAFF TGTGCCAGCAGTTACTCCATAGAAGGGGCATCTGAAGCTTTCTTT
TRBD2 TRBJ2-3 NA TRBV14 CASSQEFLAGKKADTQYF TGTGCCAGCAGCCAAGAATTCCTAGCGGGAAAGAAGGCAGATACGCAGTATTTT
TRBD2 TRBJ2-3 NA TRBV28 CASSLFVRTSGSSTDTQYF TGTGCCAGCAGTTTATTCGTCCGGACTAGCGGTTCTAGCACAGATACGCAGTATTTT
NA TRBJ2-7 NA TRBV4-1 CASSGFQGSNYEQYF TGCGCCAGCAGCGGATTCCAGGGGTCTAACTACGAGCAGTACTTC
TRBD2 TRBJ2-1 NA TRBV27 CASSLGLAADYNEQFF TGTGCCAGCAGTTTAGGACTAGCGGCAGATTACAATGAGCAGTTCTTC
TRBD2 TRBJ2-1 NA TRBV2 CASGEAGRGNEQFF TGTGCCAGCGGGGAGGCGGGGAGGGGAAATGAGCAGTTCTTC
NA TRBJ2-7 NA TRBV29-1 CSVGGLAAATSYEQYF TGCAGCGTTGGGGGTTTAGCGGCGGCTACCTCCTACGAGCAGTACTTC
NA TRBJ2-1 NA TRBV6-5 CASSYGVLVHSNEQFF TGTGCCAGCAGTTACGGAGTATTAGTACATAGCAATGAGCAGTTCTTC
TRBD1 TRBJ2-5 NA TRBV7-6 CASSQYPSIRDRMETQYF TGTGCCAGCAGCCAATACCCCTCGATCCGGGACAGAATGGAGACCCAGTACTTC
TRBD2 TRBJ2-7 NA TRBV5-6 CASSRGLAGIYEQYF TGTGCCAGCAGCAGGGGACTAGCGGGGATCTACGAGCAGTACTTC
NA TRBJ2-7 NA TRBV10-3 CAIRRDSTYEQYF TGTGCCATCAGGCGGGACAGTACCTACGAGCAGTACTTC
NA TRBJ2-4 NA TRBV4-1 CASSQQNIQYF TGCGCCAGCAGCCAACAAAACATTCAGTACTTC
NA TRBJ2-7 NA TRBV4-2 CASSPEPGQAYEQYF TGTGCCAGCAGCCCGGAACCGGGACAAGCCTACGAGCAGTACTTC
NA TRBJ2-7 NA TRBV27 CASSLFRNYEQYF TGTGCCAGCAGTTTGTTTCGGAACTACGAGCAGTACTTC
NA TRBJ2-3 NA TRBV29-1 CSVEGDTDTQYF TGCAGCGTTGAAGGAGACACAGATACGCAGTATTTT
TRBD2 TRBJ2-3 NA TRBV4-1 CASSQDQPSGYTDTQYF TGCGCCAGCAGCCAAGATCAGCCTAGCGGATACACAGATACGCAGTATTTT
NA TRBJ2-7 NA TRBV4-3 CASSQGQGSYEQYF TGCGCCAGCAGCCAAGGGCAGGGCTCCTACGAGCAGTACTTC
NA TRBJ1-2 NA TRBV7-7 CASSLEWARNYGYTF TGTGCTAGCAGCTTAGAGTGGGCGCGGAACTATGGCTACACCTTC
NA TRBJ1-2 NA TRBV4-3 CASSQEPVPNYGYTF TGCGCCAGCAGCCAAGAACCGGTCCCTAACTATGGCTACACCTTC
NA TRBJ2-5 NA TRBV18 CASSSDTFQETQYF TGTGCCAGCTCATCGGACACATTCCAAGAGACCCAGTACTTC
NA TRBJ1-1 NA TRBV28 CASSVGARYPEAFF TGTGCCAGCAGTGTAGGGGCCAGGTACCCTGAAGCTTTCTTT
NA TRBJ2-7 NA TRBV27 CASKLTTGLRSSYEQYF TGTGCCAGCAAACTGACAACGGGACTGAGGAGCTCCTACGAGCAGTACTTC
NA TRBJ2-2 NA TRBV5-4 CASSLVGETNTGELFF TGTGCCAGCAGCTTGGTTGGGGAGACGAACACCGGGGAGCTGTTTTTT
NA TRBJ1-2 NA TRBV25-1 CASSESPGAGGYTF TGTGCCAGCAGTGAATCCCCGGGGGCGGGAGGCTACACCTTC
TRBD2 TRBJ2-2 NA TRBV27 CASSLFVTSGMNTGELFF TGTGCCAGCAGTTTATTCGTGACTAGCGGGATGAACACCGGGGAGCTGTTTTTT
TRBD1 TRBJ2-5 NA TRBV28 CASSSGQGAETQYF TGTGCCAGCAGTTCCGGACAGGGGGCGGAGACCCAGTACTTC
TRBD1 TRBJ2-3 NA TRBV27 CASSSRDRAADTQYF TGTGCCAGCAGTTCCCGGGACAGGGCCGCAGATACGCAGTATTTT